The 15 T cell receptor beta chains below come from one sample, sequenced in a study of regulatory T cells in long-lasting Graves disease. Sequencing libraries for TCR beta were prepared with iRepertoire HTBI primers and Arm-PCR of CDR3 regions. MiXCR was run by TCRdb on the multiplex PCR reads, yielding one entry per CDR3 protein. The sample consists of approximately 360,000 distinct CDR3 sequences, approximately 12% of them appearing once. Time point indicated: newly diagnosed GD, antithyroid drugs for less than 3 months. The authors made the TCR library using RNA they extracted from PBMCs. This sample also appeared in a second study, on T cells in Graves' hyperthyroidism and ophthalmopathy.

The source material was peripheral blood mononuclear cells (PBMCs), sampled at new diagnosis, from a patient treated with antithyroid drugs. These receptors were obtained from a woman aged 18-29 years with Graves disease.

The CDR3 region is CASRGTSGPYNEQFF. Here the CDR3 DNA reads TGTGCCAGCAGGGGGACTAGCGGACCCTACAATGAGCAGTTCTTC. V and J are TRBV12-3 or TRBV12-4 and TRBJ2-1, with 11 bases fitting TRBD2. There are 15 residues in the CDR3. The ends lost 6 bases at V and 2 bases at J; junction bases unmatched: 3.

This clonotype has more than one count but fewer than ten. The chain couples TRBV9 to TRBJ2-7; TRBD1 might be the D (6 bases). Germline values: CDR1 SGDLS, CDR2 YYNGEE. Trimming shortened V by 3 bases and J by 2 bases, and 18 bases separated the two germline ends. The CDR3 is 16 amino acids. In nucleotides, the CDR3 is TGTGCCAGCAGCGCTACAGGGTACAACCCCACCTACGAGCAGTACTTC. It yields the protein CASSATGYNPTYEQYF.

At least ten counts were recorded for this clonotype. The chain employs TRBV12-3 or TRBV12-4 and TRBJ2-1; no clear D. There are 16 residues in the CDR3. Between the trimmed V and J ends, which lost 3 bases and 0 bases, there was a span of 12 bases. The chain's CDR3 is CASSLNRYSSYNEQFF. CDR3 DNA sequence: TGTGCCAGCAGTTTGAATAGATATAGCTCCTACAATGAGCAGTTCTTC.

This clonotype showed up many times. The CDR3 loop is CASSLASGTGAYEQYF. The CDR3 bases are TGTGCCAGCAGCTTAGCCTCCGGGACAGGGGCCTACGAGCAGTACTTC. J is TRBJ2-7 and V is TRBV11-2; TRBD1 aligns across 10 bases. V trimming: 1 base; J trimming: 2 bases; junction bases outside the gene matches: 5. Germline lookup yields CDR1 SGHAT and CDR2 FQNNGV. The CDR3 contains 16 residues.

Judged by abundance, this clonotype is medium-sized. The chain is built from TRBV7-2 and TRBJ1-1, with unresolved D. CDR1 is SGHTA and CDR2 is FQGNSA in the germline V gene. The CDR3 covers 12 residues. Trimming stripped 3 bases from V and 10 bases from J, with 12 bases between. In nucleotides, the CDR3 is TGTGCCAGCAGCTTCGGGATGGCCGGAGCTTTCTTT. It specifies CASSFGMAGAFF.

This clonotype was observed at least ten times. The chain combines TRBV28 with TRBJ2-1; 8 bases align to TRBD2. V lost 5 bases, J lost 12 bases, and 15 bases stayed unmatched. This CDR3 comprises 15 residues. Germline V gives CDR1 MDHEN, CDR2 SYDVKM. The CDR3 coding sequence is TGTGCCAGCAGTCAAAGCGGGAGCTGGGACGGGGGGCAGTTCTTC. Residues: CASSQSGSWDGGQFF.

This clonotype was detected ten times or more. DNA for the CDR3: TGTGCCAGCAGCCGCGTGTACCGCGAGCAGTACTTC. Translating it yields CASSRVYREQYF. The J gene is TRBJ2-7, the V gene TRBV11-2; D gene ambiguous. CDR1 is SGHAT and CDR2 is FQNNGV in the germline V gene. This CDR3 contains 12 residues. The V and J ends lost 5 bases and 6 bases respectively, with 11 bases between them.

In its sample, this clonotype was seen many times. The chain has TRBV6-5 and TRBJ1-1; 10 nucleotides line up with TRBD1. Germline V gene data show CDR1 as MNHEY and CDR2 as SVGAGI. The V gene end was trimmed by 2 bases and the J gene end by 5 bases; junction bases not matched to a gene: 5. The CDR3 is 15 residues long. This CDR3 is CASSYRDRGRTEAFF. The CDR3 nucleotides read TGTGCCAGCAGTTACCGGGACAGGGGACGGACTGAAGCTTTCTTT.

The chain couples TRBV19 to TRBJ1-2; weak D call: TRBD1 (5 bases). Germline assignment: CDR1 LNHDA and CDR2 SQIVND (reference sequence). V was trimmed by 5 bases and J by 10 bases, leaving 14 bases between them. The CDR3 covers 12 residues. DNA of the CDR3: TGTGCCAGTAGTCCGGAGGGGTGGGACTACACCTTC. Translation gives CASSPEGWDYTF. Looking up the rest from reference TRBV19 and TRBJ1-2 gives the full variable domain: DGGITQSPKYLFRKEGQNVTLSCEQNLNHDAMYWYRQDPGQGLRLIYYSQIVNDFQKGDIAEGYSVSREKKESFPLTVTSAQKNPTAFYLCASSPEGWDYTFGSGTRLTVV.

This clonotype was observed a handful of times. The conserved closing phenylalanine or tryptophan is absent in this CDR3, likely reflecting a read error. The chain uses TRBV7-2 and TRBJ2-1; D is unclear. Trimming shortened V by 1 base and J by 10 bases, and 2 bases separated the two germline ends. CDR1 and CDR2 (germline): SGHTA, FQGNSA. The CDR3 is made up of 10 amino acids. This CDR3 reads CASSLGEQFL. In nucleotides, the CDR3 is TGTGCCAGCAGCTTAGGGGAGCAGTTCCTC.

This clonotype has ten or more counts. The chain combines TRBV5-1 with TRBJ1-1; 7 bases agree with TRBD1. Unmatched junction bases numbered 15, after V lost 3 bases and J lost 1 base. CDR1 and CDR2 (germline): SGHRS, YFSETQ. This CDR3 comprises 18 residues. The CDR3 protein is CASSSDIHSRGWNTEAFF. Written as DNA, the CDR3 is TGCGCCAGCAGCTCCGACATCCATAGCAGGGGGTGGAACACTGAAGCTTTCTTT. The full variable domain, in which reference TRBV5-1 and TRBJ1-1 provide the parts outside the CDR3, is KAGVTQTPRYLIKTRGQQVTLSCSPISGHRSVSWYQQTPGQGLQFLFEYFSETQRNKGNFPGRFSGRQFSNSRSEMNVSTLELGDSALYLCASSSDIHSRGWNTEAFFGQGTRLTVV.

Ten or more counts support this clonotype. The rearrangement joins TRBV6-5 to TRBJ2-1, with D unresolved. Per germline, CDR1 MNHEY and CDR2 SVGAGI. V lost 0 bases to trimming and J lost 0 bases, with 18 bases between them. CDR3 length equals 19 residues. CDR3 nucleotides: TGTGCCAGCAGTTACTCGTACTCAATAACCCCTAGCTCCTACAATGAGCAGTTCTTC. Translated, it gives CASSYSYSITPSSYNEQFF.

This clonotype was seen at least ten times. The V call is TRBV11-2, the J call TRBJ2-5, with D perhaps TRBD1 (6 bases). The CDR3 extends over 15 amino acids. Trimming pared 1 base from V and 2 bases from J, leaving 11 bases between. CDR1 is SGHAT, CDR2 FQNNGV, per germline. CDR3 sequence reads: CASSLGTAFQETQYF. CDR3 nucleotides: TGTGCCAGCAGCTTAGGGACAGCGTTTCAAGAGACCCAGTACTTC.

The rearrangement joins TRBV6-5 to TRBJ2-1; D remains ambiguous. Germline CDR1 MNHEY, CDR2 SVGAGI. The length of the CDR3 is 13 residues. V was shortened by 2 bases and J by 3 bases, with 5 bases between the two germline ends. The CDR3 is CASSYVDYNEQFF. The CDR3 DNA reads as TGTGCCAGCAGTTACGTAGACTACAATGAGCAGTTCTTC.

At least ten counts were recorded for this clonotype. The chain recombines TRBV7-8 with TRBJ2-1, with 9 positions matching TRBD2. With 2 bases clipped from V and 9 bases from J, the junction kept 8 bases outside the gene matches. Germline V gene data show CDR1 as SGHVS and CDR2 as FQNEAQ. The CDR3 length is 15 residues. The CDR3 sequence is CASSLIAGVRIEQFF. The CDR3 DNA reads TGTGCCAGCAGCTTAATAGCGGGAGTCCGCATTGAGCAGTTCTTC.